This paragraph covers one T cell receptor beta chain sequence. Participants spanned ages roughly 18 to 90 years and resided in 24 US areas. Cohorts were based on clinical histories the participants reported. The sample comes from a study of blood T cell repertoires in COVID-19. About the research overall: Samples came from the United States, Italy and Spain, spanning acute and convalescent COVID-19.

In the original analysis: From reference gene primer amplification, estimates of nucleated cell counts were derived. Sequencing used immunoSEQ multiplex PCR; TCRdb keeps in-frame clones, though not all of them. V and J calls and clone size are given by that table; D and trimming were obtained from the DNA. The sample lists 300,000 to 500,000 clones; 88% were seen once. Sequences were obtained from PBMCs or T cells enriched from blood (not recorded which). This sequence was found in a woman between 25 and 40 years old with acute COVID-19.

This CDR3 reads CSVLGGERGYTF. The CDR3 DNA reads TGCAGCGTACTAGGGGGCGAGAGGGGCTACACCTTC. V usage is TRBV29-1 and J usage is TRBJ1-2, with 7 bases fitting TRBD1. Germline V lookup: CDR1 SQVTM, CDR2 ANQGSEA. With V trimmed by 6 bases and J by 8 bases, 9 bases remained unmatched. The CDR3 runs to 12 residues.